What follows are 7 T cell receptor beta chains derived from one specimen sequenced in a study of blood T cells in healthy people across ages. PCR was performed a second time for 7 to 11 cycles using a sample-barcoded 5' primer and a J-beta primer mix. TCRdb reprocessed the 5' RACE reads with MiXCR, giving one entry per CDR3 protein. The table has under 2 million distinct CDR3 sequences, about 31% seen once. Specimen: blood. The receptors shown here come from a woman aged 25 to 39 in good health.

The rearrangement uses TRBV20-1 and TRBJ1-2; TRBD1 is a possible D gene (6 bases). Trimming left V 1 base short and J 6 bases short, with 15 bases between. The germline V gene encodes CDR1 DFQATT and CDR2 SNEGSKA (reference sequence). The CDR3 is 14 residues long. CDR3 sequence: CSARGPSGAHGYTF. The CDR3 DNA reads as TGCAGTGCTAGAGGCCCCTCGGGGGCCCATGGCTACACCTTC.

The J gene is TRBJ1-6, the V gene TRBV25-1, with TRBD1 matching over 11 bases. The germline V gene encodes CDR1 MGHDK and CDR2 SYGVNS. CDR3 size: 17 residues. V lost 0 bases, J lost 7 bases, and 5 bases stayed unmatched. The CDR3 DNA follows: TGTGCCAGCAGTGAATATAGGCGGGACAGGGGGAATTCACCCCTCCACTTT. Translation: CASSEYRRDRGNSPLHF.

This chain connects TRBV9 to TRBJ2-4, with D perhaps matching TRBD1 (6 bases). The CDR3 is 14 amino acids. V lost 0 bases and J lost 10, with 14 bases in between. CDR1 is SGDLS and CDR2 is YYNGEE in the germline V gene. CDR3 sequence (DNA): TGTGCCAGCAGCGTAGTTGGAGAAAGGGGGATTCAGTACTTC. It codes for CASSVVGERGIQYF.

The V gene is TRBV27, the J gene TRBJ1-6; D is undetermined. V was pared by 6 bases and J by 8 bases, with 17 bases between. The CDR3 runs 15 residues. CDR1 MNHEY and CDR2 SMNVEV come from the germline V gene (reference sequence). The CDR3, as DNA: TGTGCCAGCAGACCTACCGGGCTTACTTATTCACCCCTCCACTTT. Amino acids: CASRPTGLTYSPLHF.

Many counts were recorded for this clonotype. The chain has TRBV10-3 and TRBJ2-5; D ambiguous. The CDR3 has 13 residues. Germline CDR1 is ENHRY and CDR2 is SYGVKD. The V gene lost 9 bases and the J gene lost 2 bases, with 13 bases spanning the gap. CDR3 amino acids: CAITAGRQETQYF. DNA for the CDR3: TGTGCCATTACCGCTGGGCGTCAAGAGACCCAGTACTTC.

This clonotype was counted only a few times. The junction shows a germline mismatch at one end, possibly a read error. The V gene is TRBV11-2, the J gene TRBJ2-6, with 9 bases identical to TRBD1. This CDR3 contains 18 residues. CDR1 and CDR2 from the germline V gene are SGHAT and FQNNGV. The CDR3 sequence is CACSSGGTGLSGANVLTF. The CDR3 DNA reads TGTGCCTGCAGCTCCGGAGGGACAGGGCTCTCTGGGGCCAACGTCCTGACTTTC.

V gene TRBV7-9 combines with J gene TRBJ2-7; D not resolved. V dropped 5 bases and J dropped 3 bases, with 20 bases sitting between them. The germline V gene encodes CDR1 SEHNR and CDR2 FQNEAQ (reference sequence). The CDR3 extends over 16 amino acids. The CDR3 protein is CASSLTPVGTHYEQYF. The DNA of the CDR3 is TGTGCCAGCAGCCTAACCCCCGTTGGCACCCACTACGAGCAGTACTTC.